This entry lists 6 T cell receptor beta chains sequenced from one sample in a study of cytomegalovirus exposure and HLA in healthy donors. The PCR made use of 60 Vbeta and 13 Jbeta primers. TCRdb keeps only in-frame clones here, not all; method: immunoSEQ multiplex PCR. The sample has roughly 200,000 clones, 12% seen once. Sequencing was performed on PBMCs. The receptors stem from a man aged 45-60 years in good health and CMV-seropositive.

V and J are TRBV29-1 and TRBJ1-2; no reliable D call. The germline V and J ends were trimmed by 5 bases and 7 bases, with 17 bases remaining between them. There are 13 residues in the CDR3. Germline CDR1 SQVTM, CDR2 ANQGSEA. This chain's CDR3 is CSVPQVLGSGYTF. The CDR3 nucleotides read TGCAGCGTTCCTCAGGTTCTGGGGAGTGGCTACACCTTC.

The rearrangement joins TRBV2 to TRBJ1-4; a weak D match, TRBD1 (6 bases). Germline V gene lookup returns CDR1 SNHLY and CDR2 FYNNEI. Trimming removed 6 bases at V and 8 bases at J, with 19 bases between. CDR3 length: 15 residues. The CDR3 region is CASSLRGTEGEKLFF. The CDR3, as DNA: TGTGCCAGCAGCCTTAGGGGGACCGAGGGCGAAAAACTGTTTTTT.

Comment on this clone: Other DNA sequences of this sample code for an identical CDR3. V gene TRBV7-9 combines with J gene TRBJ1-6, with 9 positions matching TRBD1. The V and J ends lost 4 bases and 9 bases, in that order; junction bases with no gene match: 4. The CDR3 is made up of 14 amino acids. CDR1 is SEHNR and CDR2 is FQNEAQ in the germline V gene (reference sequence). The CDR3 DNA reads TGTGCCAGCAGCTCTCCGGGACAGGGTTCACCCCTCCACTTT. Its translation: CASSSPGQGSPLHF.

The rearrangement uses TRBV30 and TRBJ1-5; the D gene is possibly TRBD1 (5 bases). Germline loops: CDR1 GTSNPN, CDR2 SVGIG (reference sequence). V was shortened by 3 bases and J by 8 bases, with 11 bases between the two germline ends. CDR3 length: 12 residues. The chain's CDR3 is CAWSRDFKPQHF. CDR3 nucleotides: TGTGCCTGGAGCAGGGATTTTAAGCCCCAGCATTTT.

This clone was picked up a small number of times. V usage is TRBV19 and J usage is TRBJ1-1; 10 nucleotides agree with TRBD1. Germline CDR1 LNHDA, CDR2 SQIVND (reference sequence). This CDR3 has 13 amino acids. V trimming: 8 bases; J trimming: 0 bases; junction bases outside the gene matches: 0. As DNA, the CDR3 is TGTGCCAGTGACAGGGGGCTGAACACTGAAGCTTTCTTT. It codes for CASDRGLNTEAFF.

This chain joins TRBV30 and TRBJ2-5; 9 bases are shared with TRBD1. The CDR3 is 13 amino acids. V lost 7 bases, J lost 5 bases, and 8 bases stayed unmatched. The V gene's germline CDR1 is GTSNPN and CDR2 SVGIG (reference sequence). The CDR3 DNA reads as TGTGCCTCTAACAGGGGGCTCGGGGAGACCCAGTACTTC. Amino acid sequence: CASNRGLGETQYF.